This TCR beta chain was documented in a study of blood T cells in healthy people across ages. Study summary: Template switching retrieved approximately one barcoded beta molecule for each two T cells.

No fewer than 5.5 micrograms of total RNA were isolated from every sample. Trimming removed 3 bases at V and 5 bases at J, with 28 bases between. In germline, CDR1 is SQVTM, CDR2 ANQGSEA. This CDR3 is 18 amino acids long. A sample-barcoded 5' primer and a J-beta primer mix were used in a second PCR of roughly 7 to 12 cycles. Each cDNA molecule, via a template-switch adaptor with 12 random nucleotides, was tagged. Every sample gave at least 2.5 million paired-end reads containing CDR3. In TCRdb, the 5' RACE reads were re-called with MiXCR into one record per CDR3 protein. The repertoire holds over a million distinct CDR3 sequences, roughly 45% seen once, with under 20% in the top ten.

The sample consisted of blood. This receptor was identified in an older woman in good health. V and J are TRBV29-1 and TRBJ2-5; D is uncertain. As DNA, the CDR3 is TGCAGCGTTGATGGCAGCCTACGAGGACGTACCAAAGGGGAGACCCAGTACTTC. It specifies CSVDGSLRGRTKGETQYF.